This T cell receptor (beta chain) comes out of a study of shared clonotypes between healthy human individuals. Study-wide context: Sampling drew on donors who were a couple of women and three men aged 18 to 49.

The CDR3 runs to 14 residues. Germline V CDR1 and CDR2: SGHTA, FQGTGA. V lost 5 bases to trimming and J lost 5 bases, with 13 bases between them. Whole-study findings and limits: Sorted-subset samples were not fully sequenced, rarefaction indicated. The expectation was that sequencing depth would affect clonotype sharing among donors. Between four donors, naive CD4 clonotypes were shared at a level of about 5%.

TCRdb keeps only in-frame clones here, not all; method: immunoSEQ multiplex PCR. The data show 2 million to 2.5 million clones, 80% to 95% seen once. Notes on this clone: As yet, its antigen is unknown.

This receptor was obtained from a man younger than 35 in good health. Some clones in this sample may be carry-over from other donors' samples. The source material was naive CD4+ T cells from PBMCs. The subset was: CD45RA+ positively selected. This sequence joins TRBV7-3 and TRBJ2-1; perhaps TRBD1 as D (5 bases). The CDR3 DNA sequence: TGTGCCAGCAGCCGAGATGACAGAAACAATGAGCAGTTCTTC. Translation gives CASSRDDRNNEQFF. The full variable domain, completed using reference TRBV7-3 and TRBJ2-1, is GAGVSQTPSNKVTEKGKYVELRCDPISGHTALYWYRQSLGQGPEFLIYFQGTGAADDSGLPNDRFFAVRPEGSVSTLKIQRTERGDSAVYLCASSRDDRNNEQFFGPGTRLTVL.